This paragraph reports one T cell receptor beta chain. The sample is drawn from a study of blood T cell repertoires in COVID-19. Recruits, aged about 18 to 100 years, lived in 20 to 30 US areas. Allocation to cohorts depended on clinical history reported by the participants. Source study methods: Researchers report that nucleated cell counts were estimated from reference gene primer amplification. Method: immunoSEQ multiplex PCR; TCRdb's copy keeps in-frame clones and lacks some. Clone size and the V and J calls come from that table; the DNA yielded D and trimming. The table shows roughly 260,000 clones, with approximately 90% occurring only once. CDR3 size: 16 residues. V trimming: 7 bases; J trimming: 7 bases; junction bases outside the gene matches: 11. Per the germline V gene, CDR1 is SNHLY and CDR2 is FYNNEI.

Sequencing was carried out using PBMCs or T cells enriched from blood (not recorded which). The chain uses TRBV2 and TRBJ2-1; 12 positions agree with TRBD2. This receptor was obtained from a woman in her 30s with acute COVID-19. As DNA, the CDR3 is TGTGCCAGCAAACTAGCGGGGGGACTTTCTGGGAATGAGCAGTTCTTC. It codes for CASKLAGGLSGNEQFF.